The rows below give T cell receptor beta chains drawn from one sample of a study of CD8 T cells in ankylosing spondylitis. TCRdb analysed the 5' RACE reads with MiXCR anew, one entry per CDR3 protein. The sample carries 670,000 or so distinct CDR3 sequences, under 20% recorded once. The material sequenced was blood, either unsorted or a sorted T cell fraction (not recorded which). All receptors come from a male donor with ankylosing spondylitis. CDR3s include the opening cysteine and the closing phenylalanine or tryptophan. D genes are given only for firm matches. Size tells how often a clone was seen (once, few, many) or the class of an expanded clone, and some rows leave it out.

v_call	d_call	j_call	clone_size	cdr3_aa	cdr3_nt
TRBV20-1	.	TRBJ1-5	.	CSARDRRGNNQPQHF	TGCAGTGCTAGAGATCGTCGAGGGAACAATCAGCCCCAGCATTTT
TRBV29-1	.	TRBJ2-1	few	CSVVEVDEQFF	TGCAGCGTTGTAGAAGTGGATGAGCAGTTCTTC
TRBV12-3/TRBV12-4	TRBD1	TRBJ1-1	.	CASSFTGEAEAFF	TGTGCCAGCAGTTTCACAGGGGAGGCTGAAGCTTTCTTT
TRBV7-9	.	TRBJ1-2	.	CATQTSTNYGYTF	TGTGCCACCCAGACATCTACTAACTATGGCTACACCTTC
TRBV28	.	TRBJ1-5	.	CASSPLQSHLPQHF	TGTGCCAGCAGTCCCTTACAGAGCCATTTGCCCCAGCATTTT
TRBV20-1	.	TRBJ1-5	.	CSASMGVSQPQHF	TGCAGTGCTAGTATGGGGGTGAGCCAGCCCCAGCATTTT
TRBV19	TRBD1	TRBJ1-5	.	CASHRGGSYSNQPQHF	TGTGCCAGCCACAGGGGCGGGTCTTATAGCAATCAGCCCCAGCATTTT
TRBV6-1	TRBD1	TRBJ2-2	few	CASSPGQGVTGELFF	TGTGCCAGCAGCCCGGGACAGGGTGTTACCGGGGAGCTGTTTTTT
TRBV20-1	.	TRBJ1-4	.	CSARDLAGNEKLFF	TGCAGTGCTAGAGATTTGGCGGGTAATGAAAAACTGTTTTTT
TRBV6-2/TRBV6-3	.	TRBJ2-4	.	CASSYTGSVLIAKNIQYF	TGTGCCAGCAGTTACACCGGGTCTGTGCTGATAGCCAAAAACATTCAGTACTTC
TRBV20-1	TRBD1	TRBJ1-2	.	CSARDTDRGTYGYTF	TGCAGTGCTAGAGATACCGACAGGGGGACCTATGGCTACACCTTC
TRBV20-1	.	TRBJ2-1	few	CSASYGESHNEQFF	TGCAGTGCTAGTTACGGGGAGAGTCACAATGAGCAGTTCTTC
TRBV20-1	TRBD2	TRBJ2-1	.	CSARVRTSATYNEQFF	TGCAGTGCTAGAGTAAGGACTAGCGCGACCTACAATGAGCAGTTCTTC
TRBV7-9	.	TRBJ1-5	few	CASSFDDQPQHF	TGTGCCAGCAGCTTTGACGATCAGCCCCAGCATTTT
TRBV5-6	.	TRBJ2-1	few	CASSLFVAYNEQFF	TGTGCCAGCAGCCTGTTCGTGGCGTACAATGAGCAGTTCTTC
TRBV3-1	.	TRBJ2-6	.	CASSQAPPLSGANVLTF	TGTGCCAGCAGCCAGGCCCCGCCCCTCTCTGGGGCCAACGTCCTGACTTTC
TRBV5-1	.	TRBJ2-5	.	CASSLDGTARETQYF	TGCGCCAGCAGCTTGGATGGGACCGCTCGAGAGACCCAGTACTTC
TRBV29-1	.	TRBJ1-1	few	CSVEGYQEAFF	TGCAGCGTTGAAGGGTATCAGGAAGCTTTCTTT
TRBV5-1	TRBD1	TRBJ2-5	.	CASSSRTGTGLIQETQYF	TGCGCCAGCAGCTCGCGAACCGGGACAGGGTTAATCCAAGAGACCCAGTACTTC
TRBV29-1	.	TRBJ2-1	.	CSVDGQTTGPRSYNEQFF	TGCAGCGTTGATGGACAAACCACCGGTCCGAGATCCTACAATGAGCAGTTCTTC
TRBV3-1	TRBD2	TRBJ2-7	few	CASSPLRTSGSSYEQYF	TGTGCCAGCAGCCCCCTAAGGACTAGCGGGAGCTCCTACGAGCAGTACTTC
TRBV7-8	TRBD1	TRBJ1-2	few	CASSLARQGDYGYTF	TGTGCCAGCAGCTTAGCCCGACAGGGAGACTATGGCTACACCTTC
TRBV4-1	TRBD1	TRBJ1-1	.	CASSPSGGGYTEAFF	TGCGCCAGCAGCCCCTCAGGGGGCGGATACACTGAAGCTTTCTTT
TRBV20-1	.	TRBJ2-3	few	CSGAAGYTDTQYF	TGCAGTGGGGCGGCGGGCTACACAGATACGCAGTATTTT
TRBV14	TRBD1	TRBJ1-1	once	CASSQPRTGNTEAFF	TGTGCCAGCAGCCAACCACGGACAGGCAACACTGAAGCTTTCTTT
TRBV5-1	TRBD1	TRBJ1-4	.	CASSLGVGTGYEKLFF	TGCGCCAGCAGCTTGGGGGTCGGGACAGGGTATGAAAAACTGTTTTTT
TRBV19	TRBD1	TRBJ2-7	.	CASGQGRFYEQYF	TGTGCCAGCGGACAGGGGAGATTCTACGAGCAGTACTTC
TRBV20-1	TRBD2	TRBJ2-2	few	CSARRASGGTNTGELFF	TGCAGTGCCCGGAGGGCTAGCGGGGGGACGAACACCGGGGAGCTGTTTTTT
TRBV27	TRBD1	TRBJ2-5	few	CASSPGQGMETQYF	TGTGCCAGCAGTCCGGGACAGGGAATGGAGACCCAGTACTTC
TRBV9	TRBD1	TRBJ2-7	.	CASSEGQGGYEQYF	TGTGCCAGCAGCGAGGGACAGGGGGGCTACGAGCAGTACTTC
TRBV7-2	.	TRBJ2-7	.	CASSPPGEQYF	TGTGCCAGCAGCCCTCCGGGCGAGCAGTACTTC
TRBV7-6	.	TRBJ2-1	.	CASSPGVHPYNEQFF	TGTGCCAGCAGCCCAGGGGTCCATCCCTACAATGAGCAGTTCTTC
TRBV6-5	.	TRBJ2-5	few	CASSYSERTQETQYF	TGTGCCAGCAGTTACTCCGAGCGGACCCAAGAGACCCAGTACTTC